Listed below are T cell receptor beta chains from one sample, sequenced in a study of T cell repertoires in cytomegalovirus infection. One entry per CDR3 protein results from TCRdb running MiXCR on the reads. This sample yields some 200,000 distinct CDR3 sequences, of which approximately 9.6% are seen a single time; roughly 5.1% belongs to the top ten. Source material: PBMCs. The source is a human donor in good health (CMV status not recorded). Some clones in this sample may be carry-over from other donors' samples. Both conserved end residues are part of each CDR3. D genes are given only for firm matches. Clone size is not always given. Where it is, it says once, few, many or a class for expanded clones.

TRBD1 TRBJ2-7 many TRBV7-2 CASSRDRGSYEQYF TGTGCCAGCAGCCGGGACAGGGGTTCCTACGAGCAGTACTTC
TRBD2 TRBJ2-1 many TRBV28 CASSPSGKPSYNEQFF TGTGCCAGCAGCCCTAGCGGTAAGCCTTCCTACAATGAGCAGTTCTTC
TRBD2 TRBJ2-3 few TRBV18 CASSPTGGNTQYF TGTGCCAGCTCACCGACGGGGGGGAATACGCAGTATTTT
TRBD2 TRBJ2-1 many TRBV7-8 CASSLGLVFPNEQFF TGTGCCAGCAGCTTGGGACTAGTCTTTCCGAATGAGCAGTTCTTC
TRBD2 TRBJ2-2 many TRBV7-8 CASSSGLAGAGELFF TGTGCCAGCAGCTCAGGACTAGCGGGAGCCGGGGAGCTGTTTTTT
. TRBJ2-7 . TRBV20-1 CSARDAGRGEQYF TGCAGTGCTAGAGATGCGGGCCGGGGCGAGCAGTACTTC
. TRBJ1-1 . TRBV20-1 CSARGDRMNTEAFF TGCAGTGCTAGGGGGGACCGCATGAACACTGAAGCTTTCTTT
. TRBJ2-2 . TRBV6-5 CASSYARTEPTGELFF TGTGCCAGCAGTTACGCCAGGACAGAGCCCACCGGGGAGCTGTTTTTT
TRBD1 TRBJ2-7 many TRBV7-9 CASSFDRARGEQYF TGTGCCAGCAGCTTCGACAGGGCACGAGGCGAGCAGTACTTC
. TRBJ1-3 many TRBV7-8 CASSLGNTIYF TGTGCCAGCAGCCTTGGAAACACCATATATTTT
. TRBJ1-1 . TRBV28 CASSLSRRGGSTEAFF TGTGCCAGCAGTTTGTCCAGAAGGGGCGGGTCAACTGAAGCTTTCTTT
. TRBJ2-5 many TRBV7-3 CASSLVFGETQYF TGTGCCAGCAGCTTAGTGTTCGGGGAGACCCAGTACTTC
. TRBJ1-2 many TRBV7-2 CASSPFRGYGYTF TGTGCCAGCAGCCCCTTCAGGGGCTATGGCTACACCTTC
TRBD1 TRBJ2-7 many TRBV10-3 CAISGLGQGVGEQYF TGTGCCATCAGTGGTCTGGGACAGGGGGTAGGGGAGCAGTACTTC
. TRBJ2-1 . TRBV6-2/TRBV6-3 CASSPENYNEQFF TGTGCCAGCAGCCCAGAGAACTACAATGAGCAGTTCTTC
TRBD2 TRBJ2-7 few TRBV28 CASTAGGYNEQYF TGTGCCAGCACCGCGGGGGGGTACAACGAGCAGTACTTC
. TRBJ1-6 many TRBV19 CASSTTGGRSNSPLHF TGTGCCAGTAGTACCACCGGGGGCCGTTCTAATTCACCCCTCCACTTT
TRBD1 TRBJ1-1 . TRBV10-3 CAIRTGGSATEAFF TGTGCCATCAGGACAGGGGGATCGGCCACTGAAGCTTTCTTT
. TRBJ2-5 . TRBV4-2 CASARTEAAGETQYF TGTGCCAGCGCTCGAACGGAAGCGGCAGGGGAGACCCAGTACTTC
TRBD1 TRBJ1-2 few TRBV19 CASSGELQGDYYGYTF TGTGCCAGTAGTGGTGAACTCCAGGGGGATTACTATGGCTACACCTTC
. TRBJ1-2 many TRBV14 CASSQWGAYGYTF TGTGCCAGCAGCCAATGGGGCGCCTATGGCTACACCTTC
. TRBJ2-5 . TRBV7-2 CASSLDRWGTQYF TGTGCCAGCAGCTTAGACCGGTGGGGGACCCAGTACTTC
. TRBJ2-5 many TRBV11-2 CASGPPFGTQYF TGTGCCAGCGGGCCCCCGTTCGGGACCCAGTACTTC
. TRBJ2-1 few TRBV7-4 CASSSSSKPSYNEQFF TGTGCCAGCAGCTCCTCCTCCAAGCCGTCCTACAATGAGCAGTTCTTC
TRBD1 TRBJ1-1 many TRBV19 CASSMVRQGNTEAFF TGTGCCAGTAGTATGGTTCGACAGGGAAACACTGAAGCTTTCTTT
. TRBJ2-7 . TRBV29-1 CSAVLEYEQYF TGCAGTGCAGTGTTGGAATACGAGCAGTACTTC
TRBD1 TRBJ1-2 . TRBV9 CASSRGQIGYGYTF TGTGCCAGCAGCAGGGGACAGATCGGCTATGGCTACACCTTC
TRBD2 TRBJ2-3 . TRBV2 CASSDWGAGARTDTQYF TGTGCCAGCAGTGATTGGGGAGCGGGGGCCCGCACAGATACGCAGTATTTT
. TRBJ2-6 many TRBV7-6 CASSFGASGANVLTF TGTGCCAGCAGCTTCGGAGCTTCTGGGGCCAACGTCCTGACTTTC
. TRBJ1-2 many TRBV7-2 CASSYTANYGYTF TGTGCCAGCAGCTACACAGCTAACTATGGCTACACCTTC
TRBD2 TRBJ2-7 many TRBV7-7 CASRYPGLAGYEQYF TGTGCTAGCAGATATCCGGGACTAGCGGGGTACGAGCAGTACTTC
. TRBJ2-7 many TRBV12-3/TRBV12-4 CASSWDLNSYEQYF TGTGCCAGCAGTTGGGACCTTAACTCCTACGAGCAGTACTTC
. TRBJ2-1 many TRBV6-2/TRBV6-3 CASSPGTPINEQFF TGTGCCAGCAGTCCGGGGACTCCTATCAATGAGCAGTTCTTC
. TRBJ1-1 many TRBV7-2 CASSPLAGARYTEAFF TGTGCCAGCAGCCCCCTGGCGGGGGCCAGGTACACTGAAGCTTTCTTT
TRBD2 TRBJ2-7 few TRBV27 CASSLGGLAGYEQYF TGTGCCAGCAGTCTGGGGGGGCTAGCGGGATACGAGCAGTACTTC
. TRBJ1-2 many TRBV7-6 CASSLALYGYTF TGTGCCAGCAGCTTAGCATTGTATGGCTACACCTTC
TRBD1 TRBJ1-1 many TRBV12-3/TRBV12-4 CASSPGTGGTEAFF TGTGCCAGCAGCCCCGGGACAGGGGGCACTGAAGCTTTCTTT
. TRBJ1-5 few TRBV28 CASSMGLQPNQPQHF TGTGCCAGCAGTATGGGGCTACAACCTAATCAGCCCCAGCATTTT
. TRBJ2-6 many TRBV7-3 CASSLTGASGANVLTF TGTGCCAGCAGCTTGACCGGCGCCTCTGGGGCCAACGTCCTGACTTTC
. TRBJ2-6 many TRBV7-2 CASSLSSGANVLTF TGTGCCAGCAGCTTAAGCTCTGGGGCCAACGTCCTGACTTTC
. TRBJ1-2 few TRBV20-1 CSAAGFAYGYTF TGCAGTGCTGCAGGGTTCGCCTATGGCTACACCTTC
TRBD2 TRBJ2-7 few TRBV20-1 CSARSGTRTYEQYF TGCAGTGCTAGATCCGGGACTAGAACCTACGAGCAGTACTTC
TRBD1 TRBJ2-2 many TRBV28 CASSLPTGFGELFF TGTGCCAGCAGTCTCCCGACAGGGTTCGGGGAGCTGTTTTTT
. TRBJ2-7 many TRBV12-3/TRBV12-4 CASSLATGYEQYF TGTGCCAGCAGTTTAGCGACAGGCTACGAGCAGTACTTC
. TRBJ1-3 . TRBV5-1 CASSLDRAAGNTIYF TGCGCCAGCAGCTTGGACAGGGCGGCTGGAAACACCATATATTTT
TRBD1 TRBJ1-1 . TRBV30 CAWSSWTGVKTEAFF TGTGCCTGGAGTTCATGGACAGGGGTAAAGACTGAAGCTTTCTTT
TRBD2 TRBJ2-7 many TRBV20-1 CSARKGGSGRYEQYF TGCAGTGCTAGAAAGGGAGGTAGCGGGAGGTACGAGCAGTACTTC
. TRBJ1-1 many TRBV7-9 CASNRDITEAFF TGTGCCAGCAACAGGGATATCACTGAAGCTTTCTTT